Given below is one T cell receptor beta chain in context. No antigen is known for it. The data were produced by immunoSEQ multiplex PCR, yet TCRdb's version contains in-frame clones alone and is incomplete. The data show about 140,000 clones, over 85% seen once. This CDR3 has 16 amino acids. The V and J ends lost 7 bases and 2 bases, in that order; junction bases with no gene match: 7. From germline, CDR1 is SGHNT and CDR2 YYREEE (reference sequence). These data belong to a study of T cell responses to AZD1222 COVID-19 vaccine. Study results and limitations: None of the repertoires were sampled until the peak T cell response had passed. Among the donors, most were white British and more were female, and clonal diversity was possibly underestimated.

The sequencing here drew on peripheral blood, taken on day 0 of AZD1222 vaccination. The chain carries TRBV5-4 and TRBJ2-5; 14 nucleotides line up with TRBD2. This clonotype was obtained from an adult in good health. The chain's CDR3 is CASLGRTSGGQETQYF. Here the CDR3 DNA reads TGTGCCAGCCTCGGCAGGACTAGCGGGGGGCAAGAGACCCAGTACTTC.